The 24 T cell receptor beta chains listed next were all sequenced from one sample in a study of tumor-infiltrating lymphocytes in localized non-small cell lung cancer. The table came from immunoSEQ multiplex PCR; TCRdb's copy has only in-frame clones and leaves some out. The sample carries some 10,000 clones, roughly 71% recorded once. The sample consisted of lung tumor tissue. These receptors all stem from a human donor with non-small cell lung cancer.

The chain recombines TRBV11-2 with TRBJ1-1, with 9 positions matching TRBD1. This CDR3 has 15 amino acids. With 5 bases clipped from V and 7 bases from J, the junction kept 11 bases outside the gene matches. CDR1 SGHAT and CDR2 FQNNGV come from the germline V gene. CDR3 loop: CASSGYRDRAGEAFF. In nucleotides, the CDR3 is TGTGCCAGCAGCGGATACCGGGACAGGGCGGGTGAAGCTTTCTTT.

V and J are TRBV5-1 and TRBJ1-5, with 10 bases matching TRBD1. The germline V gene has CDR1 SGHRS and CDR2 YFSETQ. The CDR3 covers 16 residues. Losses at the gene ends were 0 bases for V and 4 bases for J; bases not matched to a gene: 4. CDR3 bases: TGCGCCAGCAGCTTGGGAGACAGGGGGCTAAATCAGCCCCAGCATTTT. It translates to CASSLGDRGLNQPQHF.

The rearrangement links TRBV19 to TRBJ1-1; perhaps TRBD1 as D (6 bases). The CDR3 sequence is 13 residues long. The ends were cut back, 8 bases at V and 2 bases at J, with 12 bases in the middle. Looked up from germline, CDR1 is LNHDA and CDR2 is SQIVND (reference sequence). The DNA of the CDR3 is TGTGCCAGTTACCCCAGGGGAAACACTGAAGCTTTCTTT. As protein: CASYPRGNTEAFF. Together with reference TRBV19 and TRBJ1-1, the CDR3 gives the full variable domain: DGGITQSPKYLFRKEGQNVTLSCEQNLNHDAMYWYRQDPGQGLRLIYYSQIVNDFQKGDIAEGYSVSREKKESFPLTVTSAQKNPTAFYLCASYPRGNTEAFFGQGTRLTVV.

This clone was seen a few times. The sample contains more than one DNA sequence encoding this CDR3. The chain couples TRBV6-5 to TRBJ1-1, with a tentative D call TRBD1 (6 bases). Germline CDR1 MNHEY, CDR2 SVGAGI. The CDR3 runs 13 residues. The germline V and J ends were trimmed by 2 bases and 5 bases, with 9 bases remaining between them. CDR3 in amino acids: CASSYGGRTEAFF. The CDR3 DNA sequence: TGTGCCAGCAGTTACGGGGGCCGGACTGAAGCTTTCTTT.

This clone counts as large (0.1 to 1%). The chain uses TRBV15 and TRBJ1-1; 9 bases match TRBD1. In germline, CDR1 is LNHNV, CDR2 YYDKDF (reference sequence). The CDR3 has 16 amino acids. V shed 0 bases and J 6 bases; nucleotides not matched to a gene: 8. CDR3 protein: CATSRDRGQGGAEAFF. DNA of the CDR3: TGTGCCACCAGCAGAGATAGGGGACAGGGTGGGGCTGAAGCTTTCTTT.

The J gene is TRBJ2-7, the V gene TRBV7-8, with 14 bases identical to TRBD2. The V gene end was trimmed by 5 bases and the J gene end by 4 bases; junction bases not matched to a gene: 25. Germline CDR1 and CDR2: SGHVS and FQNEAQ. There are 22 residues in the CDR3. The CDR3 sequence: CASSDLGGTRTSGGLDMYEQYF. CDR3 in DNA: TGTGCCAGCAGCGATCTTGGGGGGACTCGGACTAGCGGGGGGCTAGACATGTACGAGCAGTACTTC. Full variable domain (remainder filled in from reference TRBV7-8 and TRBJ2-7): GAGVSQSPRYKVAKRGQDVALRCDPISGHVSLFWYQQALGQGPEFLTYFQNEAQLDKSGLPSDRFFAERPEGSVSTLKIQRTQQEDSAVYLCASSDLGGTRTSGGLDMYEQYFGPGTRLTVT.

The V gene is TRBV5-1, the J gene TRBJ2-7; 8 positions match TRBD2. The V gene's germline CDR1 is SGHRS and CDR2 YFSETQ. The CDR3 length is 15 residues. J lost 3 bases, V lost 4 bases, and 9 bases had no gene match. The CDR3 sequence is CASSLSPGGVYEQYF. The CDR3 nucleotides read TGCGCCAGCAGCCTAAGCCCGGGGGGGGTCTACGAGCAGTACTTC.

By share, this clone counts as medium-sized. This CDR3 reads CASSLSGRNSDTQYF. DNA of the CDR3: TGTGCCAGCAGTTTATCGGGGCGGAACTCAGATACGCAGTATTTT. The chain recombines TRBV27 with TRBJ2-3, with D perhaps matching TRBD1 (5 bases). The CDR3 is made up of 15 amino acids. Trimming left V 0 bases short and J 4 bases short, with 11 bases between. The germline V gene has CDR1 MNHEY and CDR2 SMNVEV (reference sequence).

The genes are TRBV5-6 and TRBJ1-2; 8 bases align to TRBD1. V shed 2 bases and J 8 bases; nucleotides not matched to a gene: 8. The CDR3 extends over 14 amino acids. CDR1 and CDR2 from the germline V gene are SGHDT and YYEEEE. The CDR3 loop reads CASSFGQGRMGYTF. Written as DNA, the CDR3 is TGTGCCAGCAGCTTCGGACAGGGCCGTATGGGCTACACCTTC.

This chain connects TRBV4-1 to TRBJ2-2; 9 bases line up with TRBD1. The germline V gene has CDR1 MGHRA and CDR2 YSYEKL. The CDR3 loop spans 18 amino acids. The junction had 13 bases not matched to a gene; V was cut back by 8 bases and J by 0 bases. In nucleotides, the CDR3 is TGCGCCAGCCGGTTGCTGACCCGGGACAGGGCGAACACCGGGGAGCTGTTTTTT. Translation: CASRLLTRDRANTGELFF.

The chain employs TRBV4-1 and TRBJ1-1; 12 bases align to TRBD1. The germline V gene encodes CDR1 MGHRA and CDR2 YSYEKL. V dropped 7 bases and J dropped 5; count of bases not matched to a gene: 8. The CDR3 spans 15 residues. This chain's CDR3 is CASKSGQGAGTEAFF. The CDR3 coding sequence is TGCGCCAGCAAATCGGGACAGGGGGCTGGGACTGAAGCTTTCTTT.

V and J are TRBV6-1 and TRBJ2-3; D ambiguous. In germline, CDR1 is MNHNS, CDR2 SASEGT. Trimming left V 2 bases short and J 6 bases short, with 9 bases between. The CDR3 has 13 residues. CDR3 amino acids: CASSERGVDTQYF. The CDR3 DNA is TGTGCCAGCAGTGAACGCGGCGTTGATACGCAGTATTTT.

This clone was observed a handful of times. V gene TRBV2 combines with J gene TRBJ1-5; D gene unclear. Trimming removed 5 bases from V and 5 bases from J, with 10 bases in between. The CDR3 spans 13 residues. Germline loops: CDR1 SNHLY, CDR2 FYNNEI. The CDR3 reads CASSPGRDQPQHF. In DNA, the CDR3 is TGTGCCAGCAGTCCAGGACGAGATCAGCCCCAGCATTTT.

The chain couples TRBV5-1 to TRBJ1-1, with unresolved D. CDR1 is SGHRS and CDR2 is YFSETQ in the germline V gene. This CDR3 is built from 11 residues. Trimming removed 6 bases from V and 1 base from J, with 4 bases in between. CDR3 amino acids: CASKQNTEAFF. The CDR3 nucleotides read TGCGCCAGCAAACAGAACACTGAAGCTTTCTTT.

The sample holds one count of this clone. The chain joins TRBV18 to TRBJ1-6; 10 bases are a match to TRBD1. Germline V CDR1 and CDR2: KGHSH, LQKENI. The CDR3 consists of 15 residues. The J segment lost 10 bases and the V segment lost 1 base, leaving 4 bases of the junction unmatched. CDR3 sequence: CASSPQDRGGSPLHF. CDR3 nucleotides: TGTGCCAGCTCACCACAGGACAGGGGGGGATCACCCCTCCACTTT.

The chain employs TRBV27 and TRBJ2-1; unclear D gene. Germline CDR1 is MNHEY and CDR2 is SMNVEV (reference sequence). The CDR3 covers 13 residues. Trimming pared 2 bases from V and 0 bases from J, leaving 2 bases between. The CDR3 spells CASSLASYNEQFF. The CDR3 nucleotides read TGTGCCAGCAGTTTAGCCTCCTACAATGAGCAGTTCTTC.

The table lists this clone with a count of one. The chain uses TRBV30 and TRBJ1-5; D gene unclear. CDR3 length: 13 amino acids. Trimming pared 5 bases from V and 7 bases from J, leaving 15 bases between. Germline lookup yields CDR1 GTSNPN and CDR2 SVGIG (reference sequence). The CDR3 protein is CAWGKLGGQPQHF. DNA for the CDR3: TGTGCCTGGGGGAAGCTCGGAGGGCAGCCCCAGCATTTT.

The J gene is TRBJ1-2, the V gene TRBV5-1; 7 bases match TRBD1. Germline V lookup: CDR1 SGHRS, CDR2 YFSETQ. This CDR3 contains 14 residues. The trim removed 0 bases at V and 7 bases at J, leaving 6 bases unmatched. The CDR3 here is CASSLDEGAFGYTF. DNA for the CDR3: TGCGCCAGCAGCTTGGATGAGGGGGCGTTTGGCTACACCTTC.

V is TRBV2 and J is TRBJ2-3; D is unresolved. Per germline, CDR1 SNHLY and CDR2 FYNNEI. This CDR3 contains 13 residues. V was cut by 6 bases and J by 0 bases, with 7 bases left in between. CDR3 in DNA: TGTGCCAGCAGGCAGAGGAGCACAGATACGCAGTATTTT. Translation: CASRQRSTDTQYF.

This clone was detected only a few times. V and J are TRBV15 and TRBJ1-1; D unresolved. The CDR3 runs to 14 residues. V shed 8 bases and J shed 0 bases, with 13 bases lying between them. The germline V gene has CDR1 LNHNV and CDR2 YYDKDF (reference sequence). Here the CDR3 reads CATRAADMNTEAFF. The CDR3 DNA reads TGTGCCACCCGGGCAGCCGACATGAACACTGAAGCTTTCTTT.

This clone is labeled as medium-sized. The chain has TRBV2 and TRBJ1-4; D might be TRBD1 (5 bases). This CDR3 spans 13 amino acids. Per the germline V gene, CDR1 is SNHLY and CDR2 is FYNNEI. With 4 bases removed from V and 10 bases from J, the gap between germline ends came to 13 bases. CDR3 sequence reads: CASSVAGRGKLFF. The CDR3 DNA reads as TGTGCCAGCAGTGTAGCGGGAAGGGGAAAACTGTTTTTT.

This clone was seen more than once but under ten times. The CDR3 sequence is CASSKGQGNYGYTF. CDR3 nucleotides: TGTGCCAGCAGTAAGGGACAGGGGAACTATGGCTACACCTTC. The chain employs TRBV6-6 and TRBJ1-2; 10 positions agree with TRBD1. The V and J ends lost 5 bases and 2 bases, in that order; junction bases with no gene match: 2. The germline V gene has CDR1 MNHNY and CDR2 SVGAGI (reference sequence). There are 14 residues in the CDR3.

This CDR3 reads CASTDRVREQYF. The CDR3 bases are TGCGCCAGCACAGACAGGGTGAGGGAGCAGTACTTC. This rearrangement joins TRBV23-1 to TRBJ2-7; 7 bases are a match to TRBD1. TRBV23-1 is known as an ORF, though its function is uncertain. Trimming removed 7 bases from V and 7 bases from J; junction bases left unmatched: 7. This CDR3 has 12 residues.

This clone was observed a few times. The V and J genes are TRBV11-1 and TRBJ2-5; 11 bases align to TRBD1. Trimming at V came to 4 bases and at J to 3 bases, leaving 4 bases not matched to a gene. This CDR3 region has 15 residues. Germline CDR1 and CDR2: SGHAT and FQDESV (reference sequence). The CDR3 coding sequence is TGTGCCAGCAGCTCGAGGACAGGGGGCAAAGAGACCCAGTACTTC. Residues: CASSSRTGGKETQYF.